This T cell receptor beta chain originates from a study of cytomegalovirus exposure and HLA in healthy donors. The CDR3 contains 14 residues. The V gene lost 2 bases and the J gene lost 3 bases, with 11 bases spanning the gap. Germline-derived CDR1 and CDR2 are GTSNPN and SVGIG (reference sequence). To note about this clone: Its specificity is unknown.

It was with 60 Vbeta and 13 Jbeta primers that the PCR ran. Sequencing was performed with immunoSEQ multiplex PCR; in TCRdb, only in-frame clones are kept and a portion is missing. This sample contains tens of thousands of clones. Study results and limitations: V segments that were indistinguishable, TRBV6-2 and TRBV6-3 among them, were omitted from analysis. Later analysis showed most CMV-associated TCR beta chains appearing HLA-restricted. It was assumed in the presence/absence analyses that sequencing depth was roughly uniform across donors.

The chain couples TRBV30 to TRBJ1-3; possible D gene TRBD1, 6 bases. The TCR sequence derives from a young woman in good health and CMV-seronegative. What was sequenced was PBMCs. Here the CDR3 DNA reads TGTGCCTGGAGTTCGACAGGCATTGGAAACACCATATATTTT. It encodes CAWSSTGIGNTIYF.